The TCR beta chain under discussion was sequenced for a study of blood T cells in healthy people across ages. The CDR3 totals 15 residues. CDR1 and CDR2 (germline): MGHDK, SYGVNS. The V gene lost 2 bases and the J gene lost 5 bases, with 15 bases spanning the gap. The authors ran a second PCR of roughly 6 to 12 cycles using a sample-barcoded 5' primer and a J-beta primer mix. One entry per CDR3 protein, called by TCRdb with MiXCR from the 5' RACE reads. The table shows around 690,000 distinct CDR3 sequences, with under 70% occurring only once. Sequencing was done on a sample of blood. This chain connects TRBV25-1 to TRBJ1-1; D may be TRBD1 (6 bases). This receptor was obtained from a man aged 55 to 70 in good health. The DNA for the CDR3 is TGTGCCAGCAGTGAACCACAGGGAGGGGGTACTGAAGCTTTCTTT. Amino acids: CASSEPQGGGTEAFF.